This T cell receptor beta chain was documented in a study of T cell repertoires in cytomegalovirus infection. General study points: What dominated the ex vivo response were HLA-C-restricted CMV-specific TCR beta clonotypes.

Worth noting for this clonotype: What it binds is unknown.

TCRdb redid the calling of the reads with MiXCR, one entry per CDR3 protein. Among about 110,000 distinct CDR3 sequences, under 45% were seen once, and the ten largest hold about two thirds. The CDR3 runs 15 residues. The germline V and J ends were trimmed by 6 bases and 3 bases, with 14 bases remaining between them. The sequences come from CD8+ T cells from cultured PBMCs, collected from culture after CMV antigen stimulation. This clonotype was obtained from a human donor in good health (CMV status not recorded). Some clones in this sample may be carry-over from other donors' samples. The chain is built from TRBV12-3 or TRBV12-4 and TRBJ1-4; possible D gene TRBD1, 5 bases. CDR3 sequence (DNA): TGTGCCAGCAGAGGACCAGGGCATTCTAATGAAAAACTGTTTTTT. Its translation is CASRGPGHSNEKLFF.